The 30 T cell receptor beta chains below were found in one sample sequenced in a study of T cells in Graves' hyperthyroidism and ophthalmopathy. RNA transcripts provided the source from which TCR beta CDR3 regions were amplified. With the HTBI primer set, the TCR CDR3 went through a first round of RT-PCR. TCRdb re-called the multiplex PCR reads with MiXCR, one entry per CDR3 protein. The sample lists a few hundred thousand distinct CDR3 sequences; around 16% were seen once. The sequenced sample consisted of blood. The origin of the receptors is a woman in her fifties or sixties with Graves' hyperthyroidism.

This clonotype was counted many times. The chain has TRBV6-2 or TRBV6-3 and TRBJ2-5; D is unresolved. The V end was cut by 0 bases, the J end by 5 bases, with 22 bases between. Germline V gene data show CDR1 as MNHEY and CDR2 as SVGEGT. This CDR3 has 18 amino acids. CDR3 bases: TGTGCCAGCAGTTACTCGAGATCTGTGTCGGTCCAAGCCGAGACCCAGTACTTC. Its protein is CASSYSRSVSVQAETQYF.

The chain is built from TRBV2 and TRBJ2-2, with D perhaps being TRBD1 or TRBD2 (6 bases each). Germline loops: CDR1 SNHLY, CDR2 FYNNEI. CDR3 size: 15 residues. Trimming took 6 bases from V and 5 from J, leaving 16 bases between them. CDR3 sequence: CASRGMGGRTGELFF. CDR3 DNA: TGTGCCAGCAGGGGAATGGGGGGCCGGACCGGGGAGCTGTTTTTT.

This clonotype was recorded many times. This sequence joins TRBV27 and TRBJ2-5, with 10 nucleotides matching TRBD2. Germline V gives CDR1 MNHEY, CDR2 SMNVEV (reference sequence). CDR3 length: 15 residues. The V and J ends lost 7 bases and 4 bases, in that order; junction bases with no gene match: 9. CDR3 loop: CASTSQAGGVETQYF. Written as DNA, the CDR3 is TGTGCCAGCACCTCCCAAGCGGGAGGGGTAGAGACCCAGTACTTC.

The V call is TRBV29-1, the J call TRBJ2-4; D is unclear. The V gene's germline CDR1 is SQVTM and CDR2 ANQGSEA. This CDR3 comprises 11 residues. Trimming removed 4 bases at V and 8 bases at J, with 9 bases between. CDR3 in amino acids: CSVGGIDIQYF. The DNA for the CDR3 is TGCAGCGTTGGAGGAATAGACATTCAGTACTTC.

The rearrangement joins TRBV14 to TRBJ1-2; D gene ambiguous. The germline CDR1 and CDR2 sequences are SGHDN and FVKESK. The CDR3 has 16 amino acids. Trimming stripped 3 bases from V and 2 bases from J, with 16 bases between. The CDR3 loop is CASSHSNFAGNYGYTF. The CDR3 nucleotides are TGTGCCAGCAGCCACTCAAATTTCGCGGGGAACTATGGCTACACCTTC. Together with reference TRBV14 and TRBJ1-2, the CDR3 gives the full variable domain: EAGVTQFPSHSVIEKGQTVTLRCDPISGHDNLYWYRRVMGKEIKFLLHFVKESKQDESGMPNNRFLAERTGGTYSTLKVQPAELEDSGVYFCASSHSNFAGNYGYTFGSGTRLTVV.

This clonotype has just a few counts. The chain combines TRBV19 with TRBJ1-5; D is perhaps TRBD1 (5 bases). The length of the CDR3 is 16 residues. V lost 0 bases to trimming and J lost 0 bases, with 9 bases between them. CDR1 and CDR2 (germline): LNHDA, SQIVND (reference sequence). The chain's CDR3 is CASSIDRQISNQPQHF. In DNA form, the CDR3 reads TGTGCCAGTAGTATAGATCGACAGATTAGCAATCAGCCCCAGCATTTT.

This clonotype occurred a few times. This sequence joins TRBV6-5 and TRBJ1-2; D uncertain. This CDR3 contains 15 residues. Trimming took off 0 bases at V and 1 base at J, with 9 bases between the two ends. Germline CDR1 is MNHEY and CDR2 is SVGAGI. Here the CDR3 DNA reads TGTGCCAGCAGTTACTCGATCTCCGGTAACTATGGCTACACCTTC. Translated: CASSYSISGNYGYTF.

Ten or more counts support this clonotype. This chain connects TRBV4-1 to TRBJ2-4, with 8 bases matching TRBD1. The CDR3 runs to 19 residues. Germline V gene data show CDR1 as MGHRA and CDR2 as YSYEKL. The V and J ends lost 3 bases and 2 bases, in that order; junction bases with no gene match: 15. The CDR3 bases are TGCGCCAGCAGCCATGATCAGGGGGCAGGCTTTCGATCCAAAAACATTCAGTACTTC. Its protein product is CASSHDQGAGFRSKNIQYF.

This clonotype has only a few counts. This chain uses TRBV6-1 with TRBJ1-2; 9 bases align to TRBD1. This CDR3 is built from 14 residues. From germline, CDR1 is MNHNS and CDR2 SASEGT. With 4 bases clipped from V and 6 bases from J, the junction kept 6 bases outside the gene matches. CDR3 coding DNA: TGTGCCAGCAGTGGGGGACAGGGTCGGGATGGCTACACCTTC. Its protein product is CASSGGQGRDGYTF.

The V gene is TRBV11-2, the J gene TRBJ2-7, with 10 bases matching TRBD1. CDR3 length equals 13 residues. V was clipped by 8 bases and J by 6 bases; unmatched bases: 7. The germline V gene has CDR1 SGHAT and CDR2 FQNNGV. The chain's CDR3 is CASVRDRGAEQYF. The CDR3 DNA reads TGTGCCAGCGTCCGGGACAGGGGTGCCGAGCAGTACTTC.

This clonotype has a handful of counts. The chain links TRBV20-1 to TRBJ2-5, with 8 bases aligning to TRBD1. From germline, CDR1 is DFQATT and CDR2 SNEGSKA (reference sequence). J gave up 2 bases and V 4 bases, and 6 bases lay outside the gene matches. The CDR3 totals 14 residues. The CDR3 DNA sequence: TGCAGTGCTATAGAAACAGGGGGTCAAGAGACCCAGTACTTC. It translates to CSAIETGGQETQYF.

This clonotype was detected many times. The rearrangement uses TRBV7-9 and TRBJ1-1; TRBD1 is a possible D gene (6 bases). Per germline, CDR1 SEHNR and CDR2 FQNEAQ (reference sequence). The CDR3 consists of 14 residues. Between the trimmed V and J ends, which lost 5 bases and 3 bases, there was a span of 13 bases. The CDR3 region is CASSTQGTYTEAFF. CDR3 DNA sequence: TGTGCCAGCAGCACGCAGGGGACGTACACTGAAGCTTTCTTT. The full variable domain, completed using reference TRBV7-9 and TRBJ1-1, is DTGVSQNPRHKITKRGQNVTFRCDPISEHNRLYWYRQTLGQGPEFLTYFQNEAQLEKSRLLSDRFSAERPKGSFSTLEIQRTEQGDSAMYLCASSTQGTYTEAFFGQGTRLTVV.

The chain couples TRBV20-1 to TRBJ2-5; 8 bases are a match to TRBD1. CDR3 length: 14 residues. Germline CDR1 reads DFQATT; CDR2 reads SNEGSKA (reference sequence). V gave up 3 bases and J gave up 5 bases; unmatched junction bases: 8. The CDR3 DNA sequence: TGCAGTGCTAGGTTACAGGGGGTTCGGGAGACCCAGTACTTC. Translation gives CSARLQGVRETQYF.

The V gene is TRBV19, the J gene TRBJ1-2, with a tentative D call TRBD1 (5 bases). V lost 3 bases, J lost 2 bases, and 13 bases lay in between. The germline CDR1 and CDR2 sequences are LNHDA and SQIVND (reference sequence). The CDR3 consists of 15 residues. For the CDR3, the DNA is TGTGCCAGTAGTATCGTTTCGGCAGGGAACTATGGCTACACCTTC. As protein: CASSIVSAGNYGYTF.

This clonotype was counted many times. V gene TRBV7-2 combines with J gene TRBJ2-1; D is undetermined. The CDR3 extends over 16 amino acids. The ends were cut back, 1 base at V and 9 bases at J, with 19 bases in the middle. Germline CDR1 and CDR2: SGHTA and FQGNSA. The CDR3 is CASSLDRVSHLFEQFF. In nucleotides, the CDR3 is TGTGCCAGCAGCTTAGACCGGGTTAGCCATCTCTTTGAGCAGTTCTTC.

The chain links TRBV19 to TRBJ1-2; no definite D call. The ends were cut back, 7 bases at V and 4 bases at J, with 19 bases in the middle. CDR3 length equals 15 residues. Germline assignment: CDR1 LNHDA and CDR2 SQIVND (reference sequence). CDR3 nucleotide sequence: TGTGCCAGTACCTTTAAACACGGTCACCTCTATGGCTACACCTTC. It translates to CASTFKHGHLYGYTF.

This clonotype was seen at least ten times. The CDR3 sequence: CASSFNRNTEAFF. As DNA, the CDR3 is TGTGCCAGCTCCTTTAACAGGAACACTGAAGCTTTCTTT. V gene TRBV27 combines with J gene TRBJ1-1; D uncertain. The CDR3 covers 13 residues. Germline V CDR1 and CDR2: MNHEY, SMNVEV (reference sequence). Trimming stripped 8 bases from V and 1 base from J, with 11 bases between.

The sample holds a few counts of this clonotype. The chain is built from TRBV10-1 and TRBJ2-2, with 13 bases fitting TRBD2. CDR3 size: 15 residues. The germline CDR1 and CDR2 sequences are WNHNN and SYGVQD (reference sequence). V dropped 6 bases and J dropped 6; count of bases not matched to a gene: 4. For the CDR3, the DNA is TGCGCCAGCAGCGGACTAGCGGGAGATTCCGGGGAGCTGTTTTTT. This gives the protein CASSGLAGDSGELFF.

This clonotype was picked up many times. The CDR3 nucleotides read TGTGCCAGCAGTTTATACAGAGCAGTGAACACTGAAGCTTTCTTT. This codes for CASSLYRAVNTEAFF. J is TRBJ1-1 and V is TRBV28; D is uncertain. The V end was cut by 1 base, the J end by 0 bases, with 9 bases between. Germline assignment: CDR1 MDHEN and CDR2 SYDVKM. The CDR3 contains 15 residues.

The sample holds many counts of this clonotype. The V gene is TRBV7-9, the J gene TRBJ2-7, with TRBD1 identical over 8 bases. V lost 5 bases, J lost 4 bases, and 4 bases stayed unmatched. The CDR3 consists of 13 residues. From germline, CDR1 is SEHNR and CDR2 FQNEAQ (reference sequence). CDR3 bases: TGTGCCAGCAGCACCGACAGGGGTTACGAGCAGTACTTC. Translating it yields CASSTDRGYEQYF.

Points on this clonotype: A much larger clone differs from this one at a single base, so this may be a read error. V usage is TRBV6-4 and J usage is TRBJ2-7; TRBD1 agrees at 9 bases. Trimming removed 5 bases from V and 7 bases from J; junction bases left unmatched: 15. The CDR3 sequence is 16 residues long. The germline CDR1 and CDR2 sequences are MRHNA and SNTAGT. In nucleotides, the CDR3 is TGTGCCAGCAGTTACCCCCGACAGGGGGAGAGGGTTGAGCAGTACTTC. Residues: CASSYPRQGERVEQYF.

This clonotype was seen at least ten times. The genes are TRBV30 and TRBJ2-2, with unresolved D. This CDR3 is 13 amino acids long. Germline CDR1 reads GTSNPN; CDR2 reads SVGIG (reference sequence). V was cut by 3 bases and J by 4 bases, with 9 bases left in between. CDR3 sequence: CAWRGFGTGELFF. The CDR3 DNA is TGTGCCTGGAGAGGGTTTGGCACCGGGGAGCTGTTTTTT.

This clonotype was seen many times. V usage is TRBV20-1 and J usage is TRBJ2-7, with 9 bases identical to TRBD1. Germline V gene sequence: CDR1 DFQATT, CDR2 SNEGSKA (reference sequence). This CDR3 contains 14 residues. V was pared by 5 bases and J by 5 bases, with 10 bases of the junction left unmatched. Written as DNA, the CDR3 is TGCAGTGCTCCCACCGGGACAGGGATTAACGAGCAGTACTTC. Translating gives CSAPTGTGINEQYF.

This clonotype was observed a few times. This chain uses TRBV29-1 with TRBJ1-4; no firm D call. Germline assignment: CDR1 SQVTM and CDR2 ANQGSEA. V was shortened by 7 bases and J by 3 bases, with 12 bases between the two germline ends. There are 13 residues in the CDR3. The CDR3 here is CSASTRSNEKLFF. The CDR3 nucleotides read TGCAGCGCCTCGACACGATCTAATGAAAAACTGTTTTTT.

This clonotype occurred many times. The chain employs TRBV12-5 and TRBJ2-5; maybe TRBD2 (6 bases). V was clipped by 0 bases and J by 3 bases, with 20 bases between them. Germline-derived CDR1 and CDR2 are LGHNT and FRNRAP. The CDR3 extends over 18 amino acids. The CDR3 loop is CASGLVLGTGTFKETQYF. In DNA, the CDR3 is TGTGCTAGTGGTTTGGTATTAGGGACCGGGACTTTTAAAGAGACCCAGTACTTC.

The CDR3 region is CASRGPGTSNTEAFF. CDR3 sequence (DNA): TGTGCCAGCAGAGGTCCCGGGACATCGAACACTGAAGCTTTCTTT. The chain carries TRBV6-1 and TRBJ1-1; a weak D match, TRBD1 (6 bases). Trimming cost V 6 bases and J 1 base, with 15 bases left between them. The CDR3 covers 15 residues. CDR1 is MNHNS and CDR2 is SASEGT in the germline V gene.

The V and J genes are TRBV29-1 and TRBJ1-4, with 10 bases that match TRBD1. The CDR3 has 15 residues. CDR1 and CDR2 (germline): SQVTM, ANQGSEA. Germline trimming cut 6 bases from V and 1 base from J; bases unmatched to any gene: 5. The CDR3 bases are TGCAGCGTGGGGACAGGGGAAGGAACTAATGAAAAACTGTTTTTT. It translates to CSVGTGEGTNEKLFF.

The sample holds many counts of this clonotype. This sequence joins TRBV12-3 or TRBV12-4 and TRBJ1-1; tentative D call: TRBD1 (5 bases). V was cut by 4 bases and J by 6 bases, with 21 bases left in between. The CDR3 is 16 residues long. The CDR3: CASSSWTTLPRAEAFF. CDR3 DNA: TGTGCCAGCAGTTCGTGGACAACCCTCCCGCGAGCTGAAGCTTTCTTT.

This clonotype was recorded many times. The CDR3 coding sequence is TGTGCCAGCAGCTTAGTCAGGGGCGCTGCCTCCTACAATGAGCAGTTCTTC. Its translation: CASSLVRGAASYNEQFF. The chain has TRBV7-2 and TRBJ2-1, with a possible D match to TRBD1 (6 bases). V was trimmed by 1 base and J by 0 bases, leaving 13 bases between them. The germline gives CDR1 SGHTA, CDR2 FQGNSA. This CDR3 is 17 amino acids long. Filled out from reference TRBV7-2 and TRBJ2-1, the complete variable domain reads GAGVSQSPSNKVTEKGKDVELRCDPISGHTALYWYRQSLGQGLEFLIYFQGNSAPDKSGLPSDRFSAERTGGSVSTLTIQRTQQEDSAVYLCASSLVRGAASYNEQFFGPGTRLTVL.

This chain's CDR3 is CASSLGDRAGYEQYF. CDR3 bases: TGCGCCAGCAGCTTGGGGGACAGGGCGGGCTACGAGCAGTACTTC. The chain carries TRBV5-1 and TRBJ2-7; TRBD1 agrees at 9 bases. V shed 0 bases, J shed 3 bases, and the junction held 4 bases outside the gene matches. Germline V gene sequence: CDR1 SGHRS, CDR2 YFSETQ. The CDR3 is 15 amino acids.